This T cell receptor (beta chain) originates from a study of blood T cell repertoires in COVID-19. Study background: Donors in the United States, Italy and Spain gave samples during acute or convalescent COVID-19. T cells, B-cell-depleted T cells, or PBMCs provided the cDNA or gDNA that served as material.

As processed by the authors: Nucleated cell counts were estimated from reference gene primer amplification. Some clones are missing from TCRdb's copy, which holds only in-frame ones; the method was immunoSEQ multiplex PCR. That table is the source of V, J and clone size, and D and trimming were worked out from the DNA. The sample has about 260,000 clones, roughly 85% seen once. V dropped 6 bases and J dropped 12; count of bases not matched to a gene: 15. CDR3 length equals 16 residues. The germline V gene encodes CDR1 SNHLY and CDR2 FYNNEI. What was sequenced was peripheral blood. The TCR originated in a woman aged 45-65 years who had recovered from COVID-19. V is TRBV2 and J is TRBJ2-1, with TRBD2 identical over 12 bases. CDR3 sequence: CASSRTTSGGPKGQFF. As DNA, the CDR3 is TGTGCCAGCAGCCGTACGACTAGCGGGGGCCCCAAGGGGCAGTTCTTC.